This T cell receptor (beta chain) was identified during a study of T cell responses to AZD1222 COVID-19 vaccine. The study's findings and limits: The study found vaccine-associated CD4 TCRs spanning spike, dominant at 160-218 and 743-854. A rise in Spike-specific TCR breadth and depth followed two AZD1222 doses.

Generated by immunoSEQ multiplex PCR, the TCRdb table keeps only in-frame clones and is missing some. The table includes approximately 140,000 clones, 85% to 95% detected once. With regard to this clone: The antigen remains unidentified.

This receptor was identified in an adult who received the AZD1222 COVID-19 vaccine. Here the sequenced sample was peripheral blood, taken 28 days after the second AZD1222 dose.

The CDR3, as DNA: TGTGCCAGCAGCCAGGCTACGACAGGGTCGGGTCAGCCCCAGCATTTT. This sequence encodes CASSQATTGSGQPQHF. The chain recombines TRBV3-1 (or the pseudogene TRBV3-2) with TRBJ1-5, with 7 bases matching TRBD1. V shed 3 bases, J shed 6 bases, and the junction held 11 bases outside the gene matches. This CDR3 region has 16 residues. Germline CDR1 LGHDT, CDR2 YNNKEL (reference sequence).